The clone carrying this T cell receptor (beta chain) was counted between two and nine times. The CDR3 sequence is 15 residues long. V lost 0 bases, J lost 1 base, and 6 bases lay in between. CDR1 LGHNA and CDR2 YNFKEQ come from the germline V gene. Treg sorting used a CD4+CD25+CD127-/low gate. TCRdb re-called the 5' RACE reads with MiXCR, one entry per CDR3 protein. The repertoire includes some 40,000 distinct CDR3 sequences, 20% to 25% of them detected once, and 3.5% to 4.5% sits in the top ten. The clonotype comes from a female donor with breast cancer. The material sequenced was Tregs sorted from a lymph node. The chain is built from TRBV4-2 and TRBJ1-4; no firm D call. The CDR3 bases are TGTGCCAGCAGCCAAGACTGGGAAACTAATGAAAAACTGTTTTTT. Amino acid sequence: CASSQDWETNEKLFF.